The following is a T cell receptor beta chain sequence with its context. Original processing methods: Estimated nucleated cell counts came from reference gene primer amplification. Clones were sequenced by immunoSEQ multiplex PCR, and TCRdb holds only the in-frame ones, with some missing. The V and J calls and clone size are taken from that table; D and trimming were inferred from the DNA. The table lists about 210,000 clones, around 86% of them singletons. Participants were aged about 18 to 90 years, lived in roughly 25 US areas, and enrolled virtually. Assignments of participants to cohorts depended upon their own reported clinical history. Germline CDR1 SEHNR, CDR2 FQNEAQ (reference sequence). The length of the CDR3 is 15 residues. The V gene end was trimmed by 6 bases and the J gene end by 5 bases; junction bases not matched to a gene: 7. The source of the sample is a study of blood T cell repertoires in COVID-19. Study details: Sources were T cells, B-cell-depleted T cells, or PBMCs; the material itself was cDNA or gDNA.

The source is a man between 40 and 49 years old with acute COVID-19. The chain couples TRBV7-9 to TRBJ2-1, with TRBD1 matching over 10 bases. Sequenced material: PBMCs or T cells enriched from blood (not recorded which). This chain's CDR3 is CASRPGTGDHNEQFF. The CDR3, as DNA: TGTGCCAGCAGACCCGGGACAGGGGACCACAATGAGCAGTTCTTC.